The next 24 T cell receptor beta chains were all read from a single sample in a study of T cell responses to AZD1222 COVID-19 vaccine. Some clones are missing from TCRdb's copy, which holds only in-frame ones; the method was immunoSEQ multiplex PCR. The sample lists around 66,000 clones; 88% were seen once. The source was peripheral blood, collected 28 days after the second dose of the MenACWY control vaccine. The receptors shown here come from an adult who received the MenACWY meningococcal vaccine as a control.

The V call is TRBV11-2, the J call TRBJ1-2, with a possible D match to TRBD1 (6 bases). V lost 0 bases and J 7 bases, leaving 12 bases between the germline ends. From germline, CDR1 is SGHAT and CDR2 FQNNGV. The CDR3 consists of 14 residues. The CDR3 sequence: CASSLEVQGGGYTF. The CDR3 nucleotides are TGTGCCAGCAGCTTAGAGGTACAGGGAGGTGGCTACACCTTC.

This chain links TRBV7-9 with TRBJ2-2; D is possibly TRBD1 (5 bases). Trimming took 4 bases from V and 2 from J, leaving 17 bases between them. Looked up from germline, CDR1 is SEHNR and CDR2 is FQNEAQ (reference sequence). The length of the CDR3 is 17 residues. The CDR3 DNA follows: TGTGCCAGCAGCTCCCCCTCCGGCAGGGCCAACACCGGGGAGCTGTTTTTT. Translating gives CASSSPSGRANTGELFF. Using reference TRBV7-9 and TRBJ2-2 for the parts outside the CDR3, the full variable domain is DTGVSQNPRHKITKRGQNVTFRCDPISEHNRLYWYRQTLGQGPEFLTYFQNEAQLEKSRLLSDRFSAERPKGSFSTLEIQRTEQGDSAMYLCASSSPSGRANTGELFFGEGSRLTVL.

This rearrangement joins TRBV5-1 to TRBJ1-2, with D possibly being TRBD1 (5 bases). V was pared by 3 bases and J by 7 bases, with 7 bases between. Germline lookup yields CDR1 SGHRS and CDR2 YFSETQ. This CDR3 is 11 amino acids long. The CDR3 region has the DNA TGCGCCAGCAGCTCGGGGGGTGGCTACACCTTC. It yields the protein CASSSGGGYTF.

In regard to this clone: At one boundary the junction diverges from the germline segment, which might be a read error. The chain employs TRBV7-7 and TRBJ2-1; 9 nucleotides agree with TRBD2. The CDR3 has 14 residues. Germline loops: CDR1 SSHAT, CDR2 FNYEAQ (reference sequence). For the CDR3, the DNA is TGTGCTAGCAGCTTAGCGGGGGTCAGTGGTGAGCAGTTCTTC. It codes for CASSLAGVSGEQFF.

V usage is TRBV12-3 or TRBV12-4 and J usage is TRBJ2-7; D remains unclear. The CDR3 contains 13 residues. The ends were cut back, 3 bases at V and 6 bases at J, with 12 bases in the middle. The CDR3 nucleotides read TGTGCCAGCAGTTTTCTGGGCGAAGCCGAGCAGTACTTC. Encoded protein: CASSFLGEAEQYF.

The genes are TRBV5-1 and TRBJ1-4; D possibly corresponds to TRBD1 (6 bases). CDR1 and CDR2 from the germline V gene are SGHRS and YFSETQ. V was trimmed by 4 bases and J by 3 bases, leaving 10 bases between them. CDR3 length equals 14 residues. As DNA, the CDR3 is TGCGCCAGCAGCACACAGGGACCTAATGAAAAACTGTTTTTT. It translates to CASSTQGPNEKLFF.

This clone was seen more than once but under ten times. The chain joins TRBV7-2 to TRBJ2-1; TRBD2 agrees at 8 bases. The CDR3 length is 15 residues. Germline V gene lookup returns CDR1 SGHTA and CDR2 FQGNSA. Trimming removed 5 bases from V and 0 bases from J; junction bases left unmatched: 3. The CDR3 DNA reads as TGTGCCAGCAGCCCCACTAGCGGCTCCTACAATGAGCAGTTCTTC. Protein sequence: CASSPTSGSYNEQFF.

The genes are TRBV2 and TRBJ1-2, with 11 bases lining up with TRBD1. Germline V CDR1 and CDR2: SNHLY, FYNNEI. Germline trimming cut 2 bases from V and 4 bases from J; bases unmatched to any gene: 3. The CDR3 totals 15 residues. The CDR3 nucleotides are TGTGCCAGCAGTGAAAGGGGACAGGGGGTCTATGGCTACACCTTC. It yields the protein CASSERGQGVYGYTF.

The CDR3 nucleotides are TGTGCCAGCAGTGGGACTAGCGGGAGGGCACTGATCTACGAGCAGTACTTC. Encoded protein: CASSGTSGRALIYEQYF. The rearrangement joins TRBV6-2 or TRBV6-3 to TRBJ2-7; 16 positions match TRBD2. With 5 bases clipped from V and 3 bases from J, the junction kept 7 bases outside the gene matches. The CDR3 covers 17 residues. Germline V gene sequence: CDR1 MNHEY, CDR2 SVGEGT.

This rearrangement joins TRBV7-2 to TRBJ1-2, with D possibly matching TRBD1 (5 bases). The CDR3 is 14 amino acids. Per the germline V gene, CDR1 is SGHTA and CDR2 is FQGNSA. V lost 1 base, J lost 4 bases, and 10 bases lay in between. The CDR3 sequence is CASSLDWGGYGYTF. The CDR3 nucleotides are TGTGCCAGCAGCTTAGATTGGGGGGGCTATGGCTACACCTTC.

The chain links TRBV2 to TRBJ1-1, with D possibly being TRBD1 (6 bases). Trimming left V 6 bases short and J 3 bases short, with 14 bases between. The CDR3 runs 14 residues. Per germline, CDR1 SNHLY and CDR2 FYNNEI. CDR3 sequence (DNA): TGTGCCAGCAGCCCGTGGGGGCCTCACACTGAAGCTTTCTTT. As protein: CASSPWGPHTEAFF.

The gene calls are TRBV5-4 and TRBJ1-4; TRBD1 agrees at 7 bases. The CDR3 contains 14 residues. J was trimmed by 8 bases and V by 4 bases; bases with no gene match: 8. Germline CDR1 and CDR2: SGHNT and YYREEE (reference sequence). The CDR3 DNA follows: TGTGCCAGCAGCCCGACCAGGGGGAACGAAAAACTGTTTTTT. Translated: CASSPTRGNEKLFF.

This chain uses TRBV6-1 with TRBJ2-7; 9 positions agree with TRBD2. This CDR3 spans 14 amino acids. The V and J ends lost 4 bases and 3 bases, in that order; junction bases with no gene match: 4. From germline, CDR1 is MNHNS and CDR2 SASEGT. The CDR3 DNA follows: TGTGCCAGCAGTGTAGCGGGAGTCGTCTACGAGCAGTACTTC. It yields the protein CASSVAGVVYEQYF.

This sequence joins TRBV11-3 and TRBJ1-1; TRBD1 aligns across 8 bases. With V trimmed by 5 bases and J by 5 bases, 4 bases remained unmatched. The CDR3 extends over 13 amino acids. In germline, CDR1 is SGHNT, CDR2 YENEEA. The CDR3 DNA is TGTGCCAGCAGCATGACAGGGGAGACTGAAGCTTTCTTT. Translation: CASSMTGETEAFF.

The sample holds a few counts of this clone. As DNA, the CDR3 is TGTGCCAGCAGTGCGCTGGGGTTGTACCAAGAGACCCAGTACTTC. It is translated as CASSALGLYQETQYF. This chain joins TRBV2 and TRBJ2-5; unclear D gene. CDR1 is SNHLY, CDR2 FYNNEI, per germline. The CDR3 sequence is 15 residues long. V lost 4 bases and J 0 bases, leaving 12 bases between the germline ends.

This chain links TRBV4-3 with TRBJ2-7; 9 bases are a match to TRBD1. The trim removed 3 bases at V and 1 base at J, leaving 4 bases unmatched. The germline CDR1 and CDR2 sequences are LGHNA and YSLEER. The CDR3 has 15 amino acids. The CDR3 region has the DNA TGCGCCAGCAGCCAGGGACAGGGCCATTCCTACGAGCAGTACTTC. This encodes CASSQGQGHSYEQYF.

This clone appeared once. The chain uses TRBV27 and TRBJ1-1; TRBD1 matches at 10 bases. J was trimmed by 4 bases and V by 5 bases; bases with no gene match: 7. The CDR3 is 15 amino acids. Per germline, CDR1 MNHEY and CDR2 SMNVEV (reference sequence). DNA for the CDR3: TGTGCCAGCAGTGCCTGGGACAGGGGTAGCACTGAAGCTTTCTTT. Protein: CASSAWDRGSTEAFF.

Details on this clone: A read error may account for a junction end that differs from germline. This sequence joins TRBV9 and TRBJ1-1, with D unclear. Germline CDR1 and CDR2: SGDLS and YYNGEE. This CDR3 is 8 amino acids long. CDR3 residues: CASSPRLF. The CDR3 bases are TGTGCCAGCAGCCCCAGGCTCTTT.

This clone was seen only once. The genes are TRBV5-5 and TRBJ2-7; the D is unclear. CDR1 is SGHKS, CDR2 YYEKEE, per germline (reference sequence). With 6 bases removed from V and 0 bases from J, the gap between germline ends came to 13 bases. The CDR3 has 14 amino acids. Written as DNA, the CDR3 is TGTGCCAGCATCCGGACCGCGAGCTCCTACGAGCAGTACTTC. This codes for CASIRTASSYEQYF.

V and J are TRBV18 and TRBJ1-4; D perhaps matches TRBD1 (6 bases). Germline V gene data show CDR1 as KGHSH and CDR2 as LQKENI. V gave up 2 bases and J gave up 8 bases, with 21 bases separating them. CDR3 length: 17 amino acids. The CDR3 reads CASSPSIGGTFLEKLFF. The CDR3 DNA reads TGTGCCAGCTCACCAAGCATTGGGGGCACGTTTCTGGAAAAACTGTTTTTT.

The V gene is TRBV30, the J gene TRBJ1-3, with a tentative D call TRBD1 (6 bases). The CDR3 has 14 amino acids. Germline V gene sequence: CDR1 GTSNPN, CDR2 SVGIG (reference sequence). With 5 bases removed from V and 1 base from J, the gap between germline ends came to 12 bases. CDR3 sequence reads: CAWGGRESGNTIYF. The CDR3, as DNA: TGTGCCTGGGGGGGCAGGGAATCTGGAAACACCATATATTTT.

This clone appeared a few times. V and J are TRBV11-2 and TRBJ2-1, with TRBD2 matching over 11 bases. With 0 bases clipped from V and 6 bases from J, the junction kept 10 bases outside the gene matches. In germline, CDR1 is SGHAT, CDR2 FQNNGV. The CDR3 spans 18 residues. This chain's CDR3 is CASSLDSVGTSGSNEQFF. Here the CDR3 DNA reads TGTGCCAGCAGCTTAGACTCAGTTGGGACTAGCGGATCCAATGAGCAGTTCTTC.

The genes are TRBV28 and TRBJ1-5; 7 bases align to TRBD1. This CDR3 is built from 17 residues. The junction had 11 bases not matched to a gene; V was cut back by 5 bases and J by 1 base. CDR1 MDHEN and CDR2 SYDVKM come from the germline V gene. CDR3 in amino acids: CASSPISGGRSNQPQHF. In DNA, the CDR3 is TGTGCCAGCAGTCCGATATCAGGGGGACGCAGCAATCAGCCCCAGCATTTT.

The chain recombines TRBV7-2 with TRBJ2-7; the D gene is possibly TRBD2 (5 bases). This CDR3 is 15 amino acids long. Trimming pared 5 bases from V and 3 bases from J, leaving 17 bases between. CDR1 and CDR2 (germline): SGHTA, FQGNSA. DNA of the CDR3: TGTGCCAGCAGCCCGGACTCACAGAACCTCTACGAGCAGTACTTC. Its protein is CASSPDSQNLYEQYF.